The clone carrying this T cell receptor beta chain has a handful of counts. Its specificity is not known. Method: immunoSEQ multiplex PCR; TCRdb's copy keeps in-frame clones and lacks some. This sample has around 140,000 clones; around 84% occur once, and the top ten carry around 5%. This sample was taken from a study of T cell responses to AZD1222 COVID-19 vaccine. The study, taken as a whole, reports: Baseline serostatus was positive in only six AZD1222 recipients. Nearly half of the spike-specific TCRs reportedly recognize variant regions that carry no mutations. Spike was spanned by vaccine-associated CD4 TCRs, which were dominant at 160-218 and 743-854.

V dropped 5 bases and J dropped 8; count of bases not matched to a gene: 5. This CDR3 has 12 amino acids. Per germline, CDR1 LNHDA and CDR2 SQIVND (reference sequence). Second doses that came at about 4 or about 12 weeks were put together. The chain joins TRBV19 to TRBJ1-2; 7 bases agree with TRBD1. This specimen was peripheral blood, taken 28 days after the second AZD1222 dose. The sequence was obtained from an adult who received the AZD1222 COVID-19 vaccine. CDR3 loop: CASSFRDSGYTF. CDR3 DNA: TGTGCCAGTAGTTTCCGGGACAGCGGCTACACCTTC.